This T cell receptor beta chain is from a study of cytomegalovirus exposure and HLA in healthy donors. At the level of the study: As released early, the data held 70 million to 100 million unique TCRs from HLA-typed donors.

The PCR ran on 60 Vbeta and 13 Jbeta primers. Using immunoSEQ multiplex PCR, the repertoire was profiled, and TCRdb retains in-frame clones only, with some absent. The data hold some 200,000 clones, with 75% to 90% observed a single time. V lost 2 bases, J lost 4 bases, and 7 bases stayed unmatched. Germline lookup yields CDR1 GTSNPN and CDR2 SVGIG (reference sequence). The CDR3 has 14 residues. The clonotype comes from a boy aged 2 to 10 in good health and CMV-seronegative. The rearrangement links TRBV30 to TRBJ2-7; the match to TRBD1 covers 8 bases. Sequenced sample: PBMCs. CDR3 DNA sequence: TGTGCCTGGAGTTTGACAGGGGTTTTGTACGAGCAGTACTTC. Its protein product is CAWSLTGVLYEQYF.